This note documents a single TCR beta chain sequence. PCR primers comprised 60 Vbeta and 13 Jbeta primers. TCRdb's table, derived via immunoSEQ multiplex PCR, lists solely in-frame clones and lacks some. The table has around 97,000 clones, around 77% seen once. The CDR3 is made up of 14 amino acids. Per the germline V gene, CDR1 is SGDLS and CDR2 is YYNGEE. Losses at the gene ends were 3 bases for V and 7 bases for J; bases not matched to a gene: 9. This record belongs to a study of cytomegalovirus exposure and HLA in healthy donors. The sequence was obtained from a man between 50 and 59 years old in good health and CMV-seropositive. The sample comprised PBMCs. V gene TRBV9 combines with J gene TRBJ1-2; the match to TRBD1 covers 7 bases. The CDR3 sequence is CASSAGDSSTGYTF. The CDR3 DNA reads as TGTGCCAGCAGCGCAGGGGACAGTTCAACTGGCTACACCTTC.